This T cell receptor (beta chain) was sequenced in a study of blood T cell repertoires in COVID-19. Study-level information: The United States, Italy and Spain were the sources of the acute and convalescent COVID-19 samples. PBMCs, B-cell-depleted T cells, or T cells were the source of the cDNA or gDNA that made up the material.

This CDR3 has 13 amino acids. Germline V gene lookup returns CDR1 SNHLY and CDR2 FYNNEI. Unmatched junction bases numbered 6, after V lost 10 bases and J lost 1 base. Per the study methods: Estimation of nucleated cell counts was performed using reference gene primer amplification. Sequencing was performed with immunoSEQ multiplex PCR; in TCRdb, only in-frame clones are kept and a portion is missing. The V and J calls and the clone size are those of that table, but D and trimming were determined from the DNA. The repertoire includes 70,000 to 90,000 clones, around 90% of them detected once, and around 7% sits in the top ten.

The receptor was derived from a human donor in a cohort sampled during active COVID-19. What was sequenced was peripheral blood. V usage is TRBV2 and J usage is TRBJ1-1, with 7 nucleotides matching TRBD1. For the CDR3, the DNA is TGTGCCACCACGGGACAGCCGAACACTGAAGCTTTCTTT. Amino acids: CATTGQPNTEAFF.